This T cell receptor beta chain emerged from a study of technical replicates of blood from a few donors (TCRdb year 2017). Of note for this clone: Its antigen specificity is not known. Per-base quality was not reported, and no clone a single base away is much larger than it.

Libraries came from the immunoSEQ multiplex PCR assay. In its TCRdb copy, this immuneACCESS table keeps in-frame sequences only and misses some clones. Where compared with another copy, unresolved V genes explain less than half of these, and the others have no known cause. For this sample the table gives tens of thousands of clones, of which nearly 96% were detected only once. The ten largest clones add up to around 0.4% of the sample. Its CDR3 holds 12 amino acids, cysteine through phenylalanine. Kept here is only the CDR3 DNA, which spans 36 bases and is read in frame from base 1. V loses 5 bases of germline sequence and J loses 0 bases, and the interval between the two ends is 7 bases. CDR1 and CDR2 are drawn from the germline V gene: SQVTM, ANQGSEA.

Sample: T cells isolated from PBMCs. The sequence was collected from a human donor in good health. The sequence is built from TRBV29-1 and TRBJ1-2, with no confidently assigned D gene. This receptor carries the CDR3 CSVTGANYGYTF. Read as DNA, the sequence is TGCAGCGTTACCGGGGCTAACTATGGCTACACCTTC.